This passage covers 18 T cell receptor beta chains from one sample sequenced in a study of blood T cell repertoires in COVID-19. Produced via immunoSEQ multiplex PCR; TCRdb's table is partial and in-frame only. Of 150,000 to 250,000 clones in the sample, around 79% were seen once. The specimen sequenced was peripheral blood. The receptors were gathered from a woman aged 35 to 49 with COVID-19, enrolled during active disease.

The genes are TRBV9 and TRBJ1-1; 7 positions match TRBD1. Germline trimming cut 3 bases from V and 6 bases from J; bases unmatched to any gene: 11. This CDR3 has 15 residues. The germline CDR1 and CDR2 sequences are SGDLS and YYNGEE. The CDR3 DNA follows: TGTGCCAGCAGCGCCACCCAGGGGACAGCCGCTGAAGCTTTCTTT. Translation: CASSATQGTAAEAFF.

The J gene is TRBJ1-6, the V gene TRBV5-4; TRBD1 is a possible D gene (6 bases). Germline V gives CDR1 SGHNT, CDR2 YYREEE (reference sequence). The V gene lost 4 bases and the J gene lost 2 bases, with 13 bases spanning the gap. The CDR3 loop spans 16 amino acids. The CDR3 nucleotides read TGTGCCAGCAGCCCTGCAGGGGACACCTATAATTCACCCCTCCACTTT. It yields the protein CASSPAGDTYNSPLHF.

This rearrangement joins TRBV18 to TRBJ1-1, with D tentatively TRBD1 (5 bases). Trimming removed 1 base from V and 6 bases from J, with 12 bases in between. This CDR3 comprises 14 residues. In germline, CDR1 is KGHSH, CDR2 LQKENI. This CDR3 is CASSPRSGGAEAFF. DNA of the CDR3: TGTGCCAGCTCACCACGCTCGGGGGGAGCTGAAGCTTTCTTT. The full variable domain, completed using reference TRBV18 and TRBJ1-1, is NAGVMQNPRHLVRRRGQEARLRCSPMKGHSHVYWYRQLPEEGLKFMVYLQKENIIDESGMPKERFSAEFPKEGPSILRIQQVVRGDSAAYFCASSPRSGGAEAFFGQGTRLTVV.

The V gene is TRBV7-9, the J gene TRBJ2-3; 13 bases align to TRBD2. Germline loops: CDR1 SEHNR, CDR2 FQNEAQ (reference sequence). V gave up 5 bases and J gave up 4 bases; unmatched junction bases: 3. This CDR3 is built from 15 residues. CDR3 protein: CASSPGLAGADTQYF. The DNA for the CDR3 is TGTGCCAGCAGCCCCGGACTAGCGGGAGCAGATACGCAGTATTTT. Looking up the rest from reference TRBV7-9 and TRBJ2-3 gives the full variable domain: DTGVSQNPRHKITKRGQNVTFRCDPISEHNRLYWYRQTLGQGPEFLTYFQNEAQLEKSRLLSDRFSAERPKGSFSTLEIQRTEQGDSAMYLCASSPGLAGADTQYFGPGTRLTVL.

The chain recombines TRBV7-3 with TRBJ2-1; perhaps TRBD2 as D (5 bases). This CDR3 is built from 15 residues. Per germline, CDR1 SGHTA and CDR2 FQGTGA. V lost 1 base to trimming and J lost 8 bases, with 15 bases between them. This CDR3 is CASSLSLALGDEQFF. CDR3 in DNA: TGTGCCAGCAGCTTAAGTCTAGCTCTCGGGGATGAGCAGTTCTTC.

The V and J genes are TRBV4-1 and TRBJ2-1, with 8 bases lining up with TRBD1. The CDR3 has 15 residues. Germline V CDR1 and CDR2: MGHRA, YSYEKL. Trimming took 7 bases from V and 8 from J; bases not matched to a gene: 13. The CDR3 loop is CASTRQGSYSDEQFF. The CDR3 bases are TGCGCCAGCACCCGACAGGGGAGCTACTCGGATGAGCAGTTCTTC.

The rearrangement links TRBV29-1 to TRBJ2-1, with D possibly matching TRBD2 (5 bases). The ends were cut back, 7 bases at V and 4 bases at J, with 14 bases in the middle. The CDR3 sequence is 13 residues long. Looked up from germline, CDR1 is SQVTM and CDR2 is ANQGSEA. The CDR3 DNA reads TGCAGCGCTCGGGATACCCCTTACAATGAGCAGTTCTTC. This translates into CSARDTPYNEQFF.

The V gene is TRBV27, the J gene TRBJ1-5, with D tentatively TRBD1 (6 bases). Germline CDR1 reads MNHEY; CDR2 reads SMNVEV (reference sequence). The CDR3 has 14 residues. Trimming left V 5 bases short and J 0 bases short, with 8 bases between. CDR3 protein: CASSRQDSNQPQHF. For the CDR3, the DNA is TGTGCCAGCAGTAGACAGGATAGCAATCAGCCCCAGCATTTT.

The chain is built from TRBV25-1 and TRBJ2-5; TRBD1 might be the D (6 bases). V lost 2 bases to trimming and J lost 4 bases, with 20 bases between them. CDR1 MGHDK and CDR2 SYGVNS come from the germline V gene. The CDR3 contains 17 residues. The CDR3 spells CASSEGVGTGLGETQYF. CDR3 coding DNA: TGTGCCAGCAGTGAAGGGGTGGGCACAGGGCTAGGAGAGACCCAGTACTTC. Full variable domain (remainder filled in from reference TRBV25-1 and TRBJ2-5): EADIYQTPRYLVIGTGKKITLECSQTMGHDKMYWYQQDPGMELHLIHYSYGVNSTEKGDLSSESTVSRIRTEHFPLTLESARPSHTSQYLCASSEGVGTGLGETQYFGPGTRLLVL.

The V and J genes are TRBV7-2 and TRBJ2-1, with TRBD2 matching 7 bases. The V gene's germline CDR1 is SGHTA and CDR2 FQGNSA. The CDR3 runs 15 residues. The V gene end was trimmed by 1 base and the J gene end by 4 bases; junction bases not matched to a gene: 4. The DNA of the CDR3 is TGTGCCAGCAGCTTAGGGGCGGGGGATTACAATGAGCAGTTCTTC. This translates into CASSLGAGDYNEQFF. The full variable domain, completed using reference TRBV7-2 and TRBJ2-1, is GAGVSQSPSNKVTEKGKDVELRCDPISGHTALYWYRQSLGQGLEFLIYFQGNSAPDKSGLPSDRFSAERTGGSVSTLTIQRTQQEDSAVYLCASSLGAGDYNEQFFGPGTRLTVL.

CDR3 coding DNA: TGCAGTGCTAGGGGCGGGGATACGCAGTATTTT. Its protein product is CSARGGDTQYF. The V and J genes are TRBV20-1 and TRBJ2-3; possibly TRBD2 for D (5 bases). The CDR3 loop spans 11 amino acids. Per germline, CDR1 DFQATT and CDR2 SNEGSKA (reference sequence). With 3 bases removed from V and 6 bases from J, the gap between germline ends came to 7 bases.

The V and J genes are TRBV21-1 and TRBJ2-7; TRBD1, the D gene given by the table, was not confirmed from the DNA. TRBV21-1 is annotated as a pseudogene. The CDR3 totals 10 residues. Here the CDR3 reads CASSQYEQYF. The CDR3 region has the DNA TGTGCCAGCAGCCAATACGAGCAGTACTTC.

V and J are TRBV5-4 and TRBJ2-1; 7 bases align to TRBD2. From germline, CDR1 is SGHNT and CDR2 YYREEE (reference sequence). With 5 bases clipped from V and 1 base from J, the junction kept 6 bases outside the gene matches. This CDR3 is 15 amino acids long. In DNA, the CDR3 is TGTGCCAGCAGTCGGGGGGTGTCGTCCTACAATGAGCAGTTCTTC. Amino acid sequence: CASSRGVSSYNEQFF.

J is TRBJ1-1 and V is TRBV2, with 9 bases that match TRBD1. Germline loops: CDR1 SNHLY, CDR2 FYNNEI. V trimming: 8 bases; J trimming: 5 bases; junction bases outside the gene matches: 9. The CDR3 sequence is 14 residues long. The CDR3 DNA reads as TGTGCCAGCGGACTACAGGGGGCGGGAACTGAAGCTTTCTTT. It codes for CASGLQGAGTEAFF.

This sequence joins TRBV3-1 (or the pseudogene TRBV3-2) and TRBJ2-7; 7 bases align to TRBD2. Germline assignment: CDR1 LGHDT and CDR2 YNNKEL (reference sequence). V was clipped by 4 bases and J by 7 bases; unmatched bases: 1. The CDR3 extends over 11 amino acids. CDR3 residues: CASSPGGEQYF. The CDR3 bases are TGTGCCAGCAGCCCCGGGGGGGAGCAGTACTTC.

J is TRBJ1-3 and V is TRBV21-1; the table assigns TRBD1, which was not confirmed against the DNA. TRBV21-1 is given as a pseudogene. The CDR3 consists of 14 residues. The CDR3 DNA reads TGTGCCAGCAGCAAACAGGGGGCTGGAAACACCATATATTTT. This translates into CASSKQGAGNTIYF.

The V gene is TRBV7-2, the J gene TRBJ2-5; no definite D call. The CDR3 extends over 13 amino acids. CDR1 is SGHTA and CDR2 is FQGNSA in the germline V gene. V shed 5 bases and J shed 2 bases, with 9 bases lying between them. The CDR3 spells CASSLGQQETQYF. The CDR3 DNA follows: TGTGCCAGCAGCCTAGGTCAACAAGAGACCCAGTACTTC.

CDR3 sequence reads: CASSLGGGQTRGNYGYTF. As DNA, the CDR3 is TGCGCCAGCAGCTTGGGAGGTGGACAGACACGCGGAAACTATGGCTACACCTTC. V gene TRBV5-1 combines with J gene TRBJ1-2; maybe TRBD1 (6 bases). Between the trimmed V and J ends, which lost 0 bases and 2 bases, there was a span of 20 bases. CDR3 size: 18 residues. Germline V gene lookup returns CDR1 SGHRS and CDR2 YFSETQ.